The source of this TCR beta chain is a study of blood T cell repertoires in COVID-19. The overall study: Specimens from acute and convalescent COVID-19 originated in the United States, Italy and Spain.

Libraries were prepared by immunoSEQ multiplex PCR; TCRdb keeps only in-frame clonotypes and omits some of them. The table includes 310,000 or so clones, approximately 91% detected once. Between the trimmed V and J ends, which lost 1 base and 1 base, there was a span of 19 bases. The CDR3 length is 19 residues. Germline CDR1 and CDR2: SGHDN and FVKESK. This clone has a single count. The J gene is TRBJ2-2, the V gene TRBV14; D is perhaps TRBD1 (6 bases). The sample was peripheral blood. The source of this sequence is a woman under 40 with COVID-19, enrolled during active disease. CDR3 sequence reads: CASSQGRKPGQRNTGELFF. The CDR3 DNA reads TGTGCCAGCAGCCAAGGAAGAAAGCCTGGACAGAGGAACACCGGGGAGCTGTTTTTT.